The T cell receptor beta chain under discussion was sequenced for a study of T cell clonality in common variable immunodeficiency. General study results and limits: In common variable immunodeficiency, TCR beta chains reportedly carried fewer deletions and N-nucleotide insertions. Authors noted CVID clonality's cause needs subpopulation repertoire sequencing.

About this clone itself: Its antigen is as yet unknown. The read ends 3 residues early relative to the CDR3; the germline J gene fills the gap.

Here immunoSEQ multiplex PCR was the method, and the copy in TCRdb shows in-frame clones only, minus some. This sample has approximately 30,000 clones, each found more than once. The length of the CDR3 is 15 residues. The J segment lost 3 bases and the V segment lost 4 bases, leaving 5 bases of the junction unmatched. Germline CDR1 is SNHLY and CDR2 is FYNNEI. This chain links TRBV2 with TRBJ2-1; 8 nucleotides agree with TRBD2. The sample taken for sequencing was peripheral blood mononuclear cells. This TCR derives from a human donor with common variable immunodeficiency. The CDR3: CASSGRGAVYNEQFF. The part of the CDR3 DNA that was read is TGTGCCAGCAGTGGGCGGGGGGCGGTCTACAATGAG.